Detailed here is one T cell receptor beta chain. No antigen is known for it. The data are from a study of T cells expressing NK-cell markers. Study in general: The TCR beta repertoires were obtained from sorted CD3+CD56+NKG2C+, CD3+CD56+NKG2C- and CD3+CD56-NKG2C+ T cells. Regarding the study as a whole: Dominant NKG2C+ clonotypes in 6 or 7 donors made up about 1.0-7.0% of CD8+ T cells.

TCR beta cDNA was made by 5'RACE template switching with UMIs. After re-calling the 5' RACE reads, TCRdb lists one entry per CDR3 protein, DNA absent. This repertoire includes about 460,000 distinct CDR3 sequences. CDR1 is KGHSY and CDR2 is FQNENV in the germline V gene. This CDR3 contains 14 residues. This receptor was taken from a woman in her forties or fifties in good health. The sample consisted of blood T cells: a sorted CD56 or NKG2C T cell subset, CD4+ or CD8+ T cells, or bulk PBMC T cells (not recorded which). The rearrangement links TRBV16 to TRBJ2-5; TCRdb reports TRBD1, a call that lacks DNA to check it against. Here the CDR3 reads CASSPLGPDGTQYF.